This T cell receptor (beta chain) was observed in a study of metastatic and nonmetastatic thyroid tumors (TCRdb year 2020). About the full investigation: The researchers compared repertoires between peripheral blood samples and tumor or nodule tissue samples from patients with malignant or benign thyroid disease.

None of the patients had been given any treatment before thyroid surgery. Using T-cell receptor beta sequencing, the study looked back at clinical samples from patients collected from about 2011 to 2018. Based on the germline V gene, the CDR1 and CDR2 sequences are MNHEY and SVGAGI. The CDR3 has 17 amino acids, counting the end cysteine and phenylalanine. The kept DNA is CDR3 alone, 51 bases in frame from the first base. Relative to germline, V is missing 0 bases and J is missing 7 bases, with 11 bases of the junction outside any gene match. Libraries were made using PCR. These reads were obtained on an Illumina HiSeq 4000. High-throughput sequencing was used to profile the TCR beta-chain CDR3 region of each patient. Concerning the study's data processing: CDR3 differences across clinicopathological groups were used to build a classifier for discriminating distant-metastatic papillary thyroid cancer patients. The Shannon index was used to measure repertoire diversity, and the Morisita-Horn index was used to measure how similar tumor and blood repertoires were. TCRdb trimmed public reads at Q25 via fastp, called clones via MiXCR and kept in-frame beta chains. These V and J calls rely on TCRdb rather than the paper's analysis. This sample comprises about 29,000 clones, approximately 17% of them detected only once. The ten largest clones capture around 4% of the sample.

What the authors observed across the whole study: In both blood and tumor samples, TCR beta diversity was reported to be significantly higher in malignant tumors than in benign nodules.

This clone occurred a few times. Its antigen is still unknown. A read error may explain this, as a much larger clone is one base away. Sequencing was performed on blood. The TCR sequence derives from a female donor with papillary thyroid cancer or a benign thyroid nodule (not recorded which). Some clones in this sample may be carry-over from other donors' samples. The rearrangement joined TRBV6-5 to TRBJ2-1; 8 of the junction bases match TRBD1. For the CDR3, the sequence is CASSYSTRTGIDNEQFF. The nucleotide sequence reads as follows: TGTGCCAGCAGTTACTCAACCAGGACAGGGATAGATAATGAGCAGTTCTTC.